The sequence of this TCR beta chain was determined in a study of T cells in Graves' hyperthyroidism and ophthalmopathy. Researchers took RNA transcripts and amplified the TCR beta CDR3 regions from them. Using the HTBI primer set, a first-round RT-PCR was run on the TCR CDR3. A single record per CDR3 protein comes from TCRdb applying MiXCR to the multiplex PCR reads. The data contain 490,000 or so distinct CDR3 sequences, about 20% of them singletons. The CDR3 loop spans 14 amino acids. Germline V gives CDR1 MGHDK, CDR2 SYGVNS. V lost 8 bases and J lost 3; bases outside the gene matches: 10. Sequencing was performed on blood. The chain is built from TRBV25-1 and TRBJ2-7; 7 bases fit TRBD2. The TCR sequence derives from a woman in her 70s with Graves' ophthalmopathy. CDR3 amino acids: CASAQAGQVYEQYF. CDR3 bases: TGTGCCAGCGCCCAAGCGGGGCAGGTCTACGAGCAGTACTTC.